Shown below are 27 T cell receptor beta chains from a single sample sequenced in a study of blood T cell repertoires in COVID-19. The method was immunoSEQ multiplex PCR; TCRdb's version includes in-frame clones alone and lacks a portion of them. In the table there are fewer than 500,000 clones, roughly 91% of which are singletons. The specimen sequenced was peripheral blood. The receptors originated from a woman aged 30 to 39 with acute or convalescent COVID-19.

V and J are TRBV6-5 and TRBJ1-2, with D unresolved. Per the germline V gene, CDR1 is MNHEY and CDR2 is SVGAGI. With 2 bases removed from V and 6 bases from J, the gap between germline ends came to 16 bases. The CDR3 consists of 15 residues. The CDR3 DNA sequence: TGTGCCAGCAGTTACGGGCCTCAACACTTAAATGGCTACACCTTC. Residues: CASSYGPQHLNGYTF.

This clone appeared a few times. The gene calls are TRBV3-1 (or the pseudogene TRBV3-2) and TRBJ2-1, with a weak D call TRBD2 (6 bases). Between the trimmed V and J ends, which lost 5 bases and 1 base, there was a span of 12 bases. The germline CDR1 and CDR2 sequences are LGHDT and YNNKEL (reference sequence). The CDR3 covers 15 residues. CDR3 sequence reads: CASSAPGTSYNEQFF. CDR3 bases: TGTGCCAGCAGCGCGCCCGGGACTTCCTACAATGAGCAGTTCTTC.

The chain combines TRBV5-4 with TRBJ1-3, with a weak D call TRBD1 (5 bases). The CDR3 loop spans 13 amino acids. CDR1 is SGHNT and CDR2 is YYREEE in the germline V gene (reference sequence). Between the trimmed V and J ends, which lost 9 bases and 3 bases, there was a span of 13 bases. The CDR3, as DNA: TGTGCCATTGGAGGGGCAGATGGAAACACCATATATTTT. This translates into CAIGGADGNTIYF. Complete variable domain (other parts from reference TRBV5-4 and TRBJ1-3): ETGVTQSPTHLIKTRGQQVTLRCSSQSGHNTVSWYQQALGQGPQFIFQYYREEENGRGNFPPRFSGLQFPNYSSELNVNALELDDSALYLCAIGGADGNTIYFGEGSWLTVV.

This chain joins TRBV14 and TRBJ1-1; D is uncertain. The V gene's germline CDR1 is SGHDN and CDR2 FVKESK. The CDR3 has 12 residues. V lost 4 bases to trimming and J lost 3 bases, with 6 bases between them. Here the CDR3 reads CASSPGYTEAFF. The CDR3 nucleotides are TGTGCCAGCAGCCCCGGGTACACTGAAGCTTTCTTT.

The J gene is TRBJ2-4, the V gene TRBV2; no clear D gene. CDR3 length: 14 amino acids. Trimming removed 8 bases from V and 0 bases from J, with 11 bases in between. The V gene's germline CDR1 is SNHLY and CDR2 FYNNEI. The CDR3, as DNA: TGTGCCAGCGTTCACTCCGTAGCCAAAAACATTCAGTACTTC. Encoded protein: CASVHSVAKNIQYF.

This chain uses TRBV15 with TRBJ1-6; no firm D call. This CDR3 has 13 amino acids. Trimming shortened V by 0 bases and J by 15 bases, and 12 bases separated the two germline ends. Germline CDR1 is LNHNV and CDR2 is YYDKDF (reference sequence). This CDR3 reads CATSRDWRFNLHF. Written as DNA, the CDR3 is TGTGCCACCAGCAGAGATTGGAGGTTCAACCTCCACTTT.

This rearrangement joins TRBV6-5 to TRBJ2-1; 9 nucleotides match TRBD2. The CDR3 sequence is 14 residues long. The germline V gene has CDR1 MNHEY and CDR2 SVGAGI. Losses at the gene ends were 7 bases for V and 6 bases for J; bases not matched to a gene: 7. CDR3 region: CASTAGTSFNEQFF. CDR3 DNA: TGTGCCAGCACCGCCGGGACTAGCTTCAATGAGCAGTTCTTC.

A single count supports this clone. Here the CDR3 reads CASSLEGSREQFF. CDR3 nucleotides: TGTGCCAGCAGCTTAGAGGGCTCTCGGGAGCAGTTCTTC. The chain employs TRBV7-3 and TRBJ2-1, with D tentatively TRBD2 (5 bases). This CDR3 spans 13 amino acids. Between the trimmed V and J ends, which lost 2 bases and 10 bases, there was a span of 12 bases. Germline-derived CDR1 and CDR2 are SGHTA and FQGTGA. Based on the CDR3 plus reference TRBV7-3 and TRBJ2-1, the full variable domain is GAGVSQTPSNKVTEKGKYVELRCDPISGHTALYWYRQSLGQGPEFLIYFQGTGAADDSGLPNDRFFAVRPEGSVSTLKIQRTERGDSAVYLCASSLEGSREQFFGPGTRLTVL.

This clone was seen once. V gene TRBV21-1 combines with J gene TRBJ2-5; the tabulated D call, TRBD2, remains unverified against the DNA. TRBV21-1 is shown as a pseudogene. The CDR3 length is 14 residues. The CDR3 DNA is TGTGCCAGCACAGTTCCACTAGGAGGTGGGACCCAGTACTTC. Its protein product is CASTVPLGGGTQYF.

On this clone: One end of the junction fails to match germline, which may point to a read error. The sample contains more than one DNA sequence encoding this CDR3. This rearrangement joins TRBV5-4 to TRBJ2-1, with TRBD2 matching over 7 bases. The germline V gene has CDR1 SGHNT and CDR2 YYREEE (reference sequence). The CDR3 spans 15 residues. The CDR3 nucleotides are TGTGCCAGCAGCCTGACGGGGGGTCTAGACAATGAACAGTTCTTC. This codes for CASSLTGGLDNEQFF. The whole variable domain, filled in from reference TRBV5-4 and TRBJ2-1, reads ETGVTQSPTHLIKTRGQQVTLRCSSQSGHNTVSWYQQALGQGPQFIFQYYREEENGRGNFPPRFSGLQFPNYSSELNVNALELDDSALYLCASSLTGGLDNEQFFGPGTRLTVL.

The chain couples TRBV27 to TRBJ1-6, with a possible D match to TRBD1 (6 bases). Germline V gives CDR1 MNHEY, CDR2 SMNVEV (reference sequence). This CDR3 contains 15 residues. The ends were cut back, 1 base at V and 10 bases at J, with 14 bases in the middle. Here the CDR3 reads CASSLYGGATSPLHF. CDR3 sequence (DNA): TGTGCCAGCAGTTTATACGGGGGGGCCACATCACCCCTCCACTTT.

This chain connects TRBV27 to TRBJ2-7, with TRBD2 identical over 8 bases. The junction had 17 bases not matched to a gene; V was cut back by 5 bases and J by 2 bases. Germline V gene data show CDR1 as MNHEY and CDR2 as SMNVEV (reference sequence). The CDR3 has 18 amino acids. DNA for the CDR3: TGTGCCAGCAGTCCGGAATTTCCTTCTAGCGGGCCACCCTACGAGCAGTACTTC. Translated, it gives CASSPEFPSSGPPYEQYF.

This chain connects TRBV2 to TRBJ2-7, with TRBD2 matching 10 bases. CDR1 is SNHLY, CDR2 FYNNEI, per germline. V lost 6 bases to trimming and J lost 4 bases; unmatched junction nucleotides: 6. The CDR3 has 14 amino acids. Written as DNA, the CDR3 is TGTGCCAGCAGCGCCCCGGGACTAGCGTACGAGCAGTACTTC. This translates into CASSAPGLAYEQYF.

CDR3 region: CASSYGRGSYETQYF. CDR3 nucleotide sequence: TGTGCCAGCAGTTACGGAAGGGGCAGTTATGAGACCCAGTACTTC. This sequence joins TRBV6-2 or TRBV6-3 and TRBJ2-5, with D tentatively TRBD1 (5 bases). Trimming took off 2 bases at V and 5 bases at J, with 15 bases between the two ends. Germline V gene lookup returns CDR1 MNHEY and CDR2 SVGEGT. The CDR3 length is 15 residues.

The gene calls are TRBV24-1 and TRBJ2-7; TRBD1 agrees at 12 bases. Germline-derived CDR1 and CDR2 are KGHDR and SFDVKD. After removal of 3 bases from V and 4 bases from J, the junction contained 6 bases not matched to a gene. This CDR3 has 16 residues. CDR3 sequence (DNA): TGTGCCACCAGTGATCCCTCGGGACAGGGGGCTTACGAGCAGTACTTC. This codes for CATSDPSGQGAYEQYF.

The chain's CDR3 is CASSFWSGGDTEAFF. DNA of the CDR3: TGTGCCAGCAGCTTTTGGTCGGGGGGGGACACTGAAGCTTTCTTT. The J gene is TRBJ1-1, the V gene TRBV7-9, with D possibly being TRBD1 (5 bases). In germline, CDR1 is SEHNR, CDR2 FQNEAQ (reference sequence). V lost 3 bases to trimming and J lost 3 bases, with 14 bases between them. The CDR3 spans 15 residues.

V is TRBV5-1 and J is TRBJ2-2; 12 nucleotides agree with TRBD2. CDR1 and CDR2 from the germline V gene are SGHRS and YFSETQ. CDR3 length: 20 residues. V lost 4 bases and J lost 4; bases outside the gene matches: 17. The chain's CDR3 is CASSVWRDTWTSGATGELFF. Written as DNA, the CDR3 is TGCGCCAGCAGCGTATGGAGGGACACCTGGACTAGCGGGGCCACCGGGGAGCTGTTTTTT.

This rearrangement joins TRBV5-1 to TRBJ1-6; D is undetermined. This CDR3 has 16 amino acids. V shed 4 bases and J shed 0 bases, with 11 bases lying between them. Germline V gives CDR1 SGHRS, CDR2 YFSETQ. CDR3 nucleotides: TGCGCCAGCAGCCTAGGTTCTAGCTCCTATAATTCACCCCTCCACTTT. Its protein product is CASSLGSSSYNSPLHF.

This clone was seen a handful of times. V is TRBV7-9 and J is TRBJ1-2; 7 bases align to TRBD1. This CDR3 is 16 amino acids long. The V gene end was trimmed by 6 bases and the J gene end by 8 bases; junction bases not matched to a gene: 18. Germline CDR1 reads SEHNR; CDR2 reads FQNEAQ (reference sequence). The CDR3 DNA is TGTGCCAGCAGTCCCACAGAGACAGGGCGAGGGGGAGGCTACACCTTC. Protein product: CASSPTETGRGGGYTF. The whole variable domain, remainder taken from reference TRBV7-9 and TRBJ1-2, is DTGVSQNPRHKITKRGQNVTFRCDPISEHNRLYWYRQTLGQGPEFLTYFQNEAQLEKSRLLSDRFSAERPKGSFSTLEIQRTEQGDSAMYLCASSPTETGRGGGYTFGSGTRLTVV.

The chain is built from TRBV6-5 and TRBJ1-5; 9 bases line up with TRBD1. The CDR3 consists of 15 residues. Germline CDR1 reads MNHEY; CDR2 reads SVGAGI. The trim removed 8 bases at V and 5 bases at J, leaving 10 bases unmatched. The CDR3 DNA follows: TGTGCCAGCCGCCGACAGGGGGAAAGCGATCAGCCCCAGCATTTT. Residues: CASRRQGESDQPQHF.

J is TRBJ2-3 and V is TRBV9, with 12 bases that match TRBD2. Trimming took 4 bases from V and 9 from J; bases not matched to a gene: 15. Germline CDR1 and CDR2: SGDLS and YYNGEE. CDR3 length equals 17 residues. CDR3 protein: CASSPPGDLAGGRTQYF. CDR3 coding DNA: TGTGCCAGCAGCCCACCAGGGGATCTAGCGGGGGGGCGGACGCAGTATTTT. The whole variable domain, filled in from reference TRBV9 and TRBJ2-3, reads DSGVTQTPKHLITATGQRVTLRCSPRSGDLSVYWYQQSLDQGLQFLIQYYNGEERAKGNILERFSAQQFPDLHSELNLSSLELGDSALYFCASSPPGDLAGGRTQYFGPGTRLTVL.

CDR3 amino acids: CASSQAVGRGLYEQYF. The CDR3 region has the DNA TGCGCCAGCAGCCAGGCCGTTGGAAGGGGGTTATACGAGCAGTACTTC. The chain employs TRBV5-1 and TRBJ2-7, with a possible D match to TRBD1 (6 bases). From germline, CDR1 is SGHRS and CDR2 YFSETQ. The CDR3 sequence is 16 residues long. Trimming stripped 4 bases from V and 4 bases from J, with 21 bases between.

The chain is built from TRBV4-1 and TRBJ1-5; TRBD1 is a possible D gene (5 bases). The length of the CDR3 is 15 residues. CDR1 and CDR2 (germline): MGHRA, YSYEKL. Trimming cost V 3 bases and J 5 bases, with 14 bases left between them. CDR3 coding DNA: TGCGCCAGCAGCCAGGCCGTAGGGGCGGATCAGCCCCAGCATTTT. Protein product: CASSQAVGADQPQHF.

The CDR3 protein is CASSEMGQATNEKLFF. For the CDR3, the DNA is TGTGCCAGCAGTGAAATGGGACAGGCGACTAATGAAAAACTGTTTTTT. The J gene is TRBJ1-4, the V gene TRBV2, with 8 bases aligning to TRBD1. The germline V gene encodes CDR1 SNHLY and CDR2 FYNNEI. J lost 2 bases, V lost 2 bases, and 4 bases had no gene match. The CDR3 runs to 16 residues.

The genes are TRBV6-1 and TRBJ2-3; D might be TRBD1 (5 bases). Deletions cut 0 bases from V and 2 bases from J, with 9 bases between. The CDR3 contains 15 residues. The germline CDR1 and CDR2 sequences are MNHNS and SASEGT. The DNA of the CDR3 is TGTGCCAGCAGTGAAGCCAGGGTCCACACAGATACGCAGTATTTT. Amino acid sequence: CASSEARVHTDTQYF.

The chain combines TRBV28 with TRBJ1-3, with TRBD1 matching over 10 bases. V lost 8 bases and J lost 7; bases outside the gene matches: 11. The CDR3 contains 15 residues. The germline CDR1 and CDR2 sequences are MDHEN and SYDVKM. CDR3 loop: CASQTSGTGANTIYF. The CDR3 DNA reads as TGTGCCAGCCAGACGTCCGGGACAGGGGCTAACACCATATATTTT.

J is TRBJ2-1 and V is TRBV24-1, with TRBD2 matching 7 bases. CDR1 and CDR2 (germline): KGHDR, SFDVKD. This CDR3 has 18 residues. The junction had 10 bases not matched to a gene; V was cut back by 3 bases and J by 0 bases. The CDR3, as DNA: TGTGCCACCAGTGATCCCGTCGGGGGGTTGAACTCCTACAATGAGCAGTTCTTC. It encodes CATSDPVGGLNSYNEQFF.